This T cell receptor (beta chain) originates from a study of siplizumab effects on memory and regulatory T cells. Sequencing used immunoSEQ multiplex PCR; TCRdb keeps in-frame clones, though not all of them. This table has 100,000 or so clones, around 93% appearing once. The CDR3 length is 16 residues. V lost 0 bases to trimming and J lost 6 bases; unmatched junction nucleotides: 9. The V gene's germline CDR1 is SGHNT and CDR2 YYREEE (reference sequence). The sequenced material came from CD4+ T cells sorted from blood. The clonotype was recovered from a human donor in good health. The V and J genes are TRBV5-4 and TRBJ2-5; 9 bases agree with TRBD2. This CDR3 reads CASSLVGGGALKTQYF. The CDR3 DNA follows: TGTGCCAGCAGCTTGGTAGGCGGGGGGGCCCTAAAGACCCAGTACTTC.